These 31 T cell receptor beta chains were sequenced from one sample in a study of T-cell reconstitution after alpha-beta-depleted transplantation in children. Researchers prepared the TCRbeta library using unique molecular identifiers, the study reports. TCRdb itself ran the PCR reads through MiXCR, one entry per CDR3 protein. The sample lists 40,000 to 60,000 distinct CDR3 sequences; about 9% were seen once. The sample consisted of PBMCs, mostly from graft donor cells, taken 60 days after TCRalphabeta/CD19-depleted stem cell transplant. All receptors derive from a male patient between 2 and 15 years old who had a stem cell transplant for chronic granulomatous disease, so the T cells may come from the graft donor.

The table lists this clonotype with a few counts. The genes are TRBV18 and TRBJ1-2; 7 bases are shared with TRBD1. The junction had 7 bases not matched to a gene; V was cut back by 0 bases and J by 3 bases. CDR3 length: 16 amino acids. CDR1 is KGHSH and CDR2 is LQKENI in the germline V gene. The DNA of the CDR3 is TGTGCCAGCTCACCACCGAATCACAGGGGAGACTATGGCTACACCTTC. The encoded protein is CASSPPNHRGDYGYTF.

This clonotype appeared a few times. The chain carries TRBV27 and TRBJ2-1; D is ambiguous. Germline V CDR1 and CDR2: MNHEY, SMNVEV (reference sequence). Trimming cost V 7 bases and J 7 bases, with 14 bases left between them. The CDR3 runs to 13 residues. The CDR3 DNA follows: TGTGCCAGCAAAGGATACGGCTTTAATGAGCAGTTCTTC. Protein sequence: CASKGYGFNEQFF.

This clonotype is classed as medium-sized. The V gene is TRBV28, the J gene TRBJ2-3, with D perhaps matching TRBD1 or TRBD2 (5 bases each). This CDR3 is 14 amino acids long. Trimming stripped 8 bases from V and 4 bases from J, with 16 bases between. The germline CDR1 and CDR2 sequences are MDHEN and SYDVKM. CDR3: CASHFEGLPDTQYF. As DNA, the CDR3 is TGTGCCAGCCATTTCGAGGGGTTGCCAGATACGCAGTATTTT.

This clonotype appeared many times. CDR3 loop: CATSRQYRAGAKNIQYF. The CDR3 nucleotides read TGTGCCACCAGCAGACAATACAGGGCCGGAGCCAAAAACATTCAGTACTTC. The gene calls are TRBV15 and TRBJ2-4; the D gene is possibly TRBD1 (6 bases). Germline CDR1 is LNHNV and CDR2 is YYDKDF (reference sequence). With 2 bases removed from V and 0 bases from J, the gap between germline ends came to 14 bases. There are 17 residues in the CDR3.

The chain combines TRBV27 with TRBJ1-3; D is undetermined. V dropped 0 bases and J dropped 3 bases, with 9 bases sitting between them. Per germline, CDR1 MNHEY and CDR2 SMNVEV (reference sequence). This CDR3 is built from 15 residues. CDR3 sequence: CASSLSVADGNTIYF. The CDR3 DNA is TGTGCCAGCAGTTTATCGGTGGCAGATGGAAACACCATATATTTT.

This clonotype was seen repeatedly, ten times or more. The chain combines TRBV5-1 with TRBJ2-7, with D perhaps assigned TRBD1 or TRBD2 (5 bases each). The CDR3 sequence is 16 residues long. The V end lost 1 base, the J end lost 3 bases, and 17 bases lay between the germline ends. CDR1 and CDR2 (germline): SGHRS, YFSETQ. The CDR3, as DNA: TGCGCCAGCAGCTTGTACGGGGCTGTCTTAGGCTACGAGCAGTACTTC. As protein: CASSLYGAVLGYEQYF.

This clonotype was counted ten times or more. The J gene is TRBJ2-5, the V gene TRBV2, with 8 nucleotides matching TRBD1. The ends lost 5 bases at V and 5 bases at J; junction bases unmatched: 10. This CDR3 comprises 15 residues. Germline assignment: CDR1 SNHLY and CDR2 FYNNEI. The CDR3 DNA reads TGTGCCAGCAGTCGAAATACAGGGGGACGGGAGACCCAGTACTTC. Its protein is CASSRNTGGRETQYF.

This clonotype has ten or more counts. The rearrangement uses TRBV20-1 and TRBJ2-7; 7 nucleotides agree with TRBD1. Losses at the gene ends were 2 bases for V and 0 bases for J; bases not matched to a gene: 13. There are 17 residues in the CDR3. CDR1 DFQATT and CDR2 SNEGSKA come from the germline V gene (reference sequence). CDR3 nucleotides: TGCAGTGCTAGAAATAAGCCGGGACAGCCTTTCTCCTACGAGCAGTACTTC. This sequence encodes CSARNKPGQPFSYEQYF.

This clonotype appeared many times. This chain uses TRBV11-2 with TRBJ2-2; no clear D gene. The V end was cut by 1 base, the J end by 1 base, with 7 bases between. This CDR3 is 15 amino acids long. Germline CDR1 and CDR2: SGHAT and FQNNGV. The CDR3 coding sequence is TGTGCCAGCAGCTTAGGGGTGCAGAACACCGGGGAGCTGTTTTTT. Its protein is CASSLGVQNTGELFF.

This clonotype was seen at least ten times. The chain links TRBV28 to TRBJ2-1; D gene unclear. CDR1 and CDR2 (germline): MDHEN, SYDVKM. V shed 0 bases and J shed 3 bases, with 9 bases lying between them. CDR3 length: 15 amino acids. The CDR3 here is CASSLWASGYNEQFF. The CDR3, as DNA: TGTGCCAGCAGTTTATGGGCCTCAGGCTACAATGAGCAGTTCTTC.

This clonotype was found many times. This chain links TRBV5-5 with TRBJ2-1; TRBD2 matches at 13 bases. The V segment lost 3 bases and the J segment 5 bases; nucleotides outside the gene matches: 11. The CDR3 length is 18 residues. Germline V gives CDR1 SGHKS, CDR2 YYEKEE (reference sequence). The CDR3 spells CASSSGTSGIDGNNEQFF. CDR3 bases: TGTGCCAGCAGCTCCGGGACTAGCGGGATCGACGGAAACAATGAGCAGTTCTTC.

This clonotype was counted many times. The chain carries TRBV15 and TRBJ2-1; 10 bases map to TRBD2. This CDR3 has 15 residues. Germline lookup yields CDR1 LNHNV and CDR2 YYDKDF (reference sequence). Unmatched junction bases numbered 4, after V lost 3 bases and J lost 5 bases. CDR3 nucleotide sequence: TGTGCCACCAGCAGCACAACTAGCGGGGACAATGAGCAGTTCTTC. Translating gives CATSSTTSGDNEQFF.

The table lists this clonotype with many counts. This chain joins TRBV6-5 and TRBJ2-1, with 7 bases fitting TRBD2. CDR3 length: 15 amino acids. Germline V gene lookup returns CDR1 MNHEY and CDR2 SVGAGI. Trimming took 3 bases from V and 7 from J; bases not matched to a gene: 9. The CDR3 protein is CASSYVGGRRNEQFF. Here the CDR3 DNA reads TGTGCCAGCAGTTATGTTGGCGGGAGAAGGAATGAGCAGTTCTTC.

This clonotype has ten or more counts. This chain connects TRBV18 to TRBJ2-1; 14 nucleotides align to TRBD2. From germline, CDR1 is KGHSH and CDR2 LQKENI. V lost 4 bases, J lost 7 bases, and 9 bases stayed unmatched. The CDR3 is 17 residues long. CDR3 nucleotides: TGTGCCAGCTCACTACTCGGGACTAGCGGGAGTAGAAATGAGCAGTTCTTC. Its translation is CASSLLGTSGSRNEQFF.

This clonotype was counted many times. This chain uses TRBV6-1 with TRBJ2-1; TRBD2 aligns across 11 bases. V dropped 9 bases and J dropped 2; count of bases not matched to a gene: 6. This CDR3 is built from 15 residues. The V gene's germline CDR1 is MNHNS and CDR2 SASEGT. As DNA, the CDR3 is TGTGCCAGTGGGGGACTAGCGGAGCCCTACAATGAGCAGTTCTTC. Protein: CASGGLAEPYNEQFF.

This clonotype has a count of ten or more. A junction end diverges from the germline sequence, so it may reflect a read error. The rearrangement links TRBV7-7 to TRBJ2-3; D ambiguous. The CDR3 covers 15 residues. The germline CDR1 and CDR2 sequences are SSHAT and FNYEAQ (reference sequence). CDR3 sequence reads: CASSWIDRRTDTQYF. The CDR3 DNA is TGTGCTAGCAGCTGGATCGACCGTCGCACAGATACGCAGTATTTT. The full variable domain, with the rest looked up from reference TRBV7-7 and TRBJ2-3, is GAGVSQSPRYKVTKRGQDVTLRCDPISSHATLYWYQQALGQGPEFLTYFNYEAQPDKSGLPSDRFSAERPEGSISTLTIQRTEQRDSAMYRCASSWIDRRTDTQYFGPGTRLTVL.

This clonotype has only a few counts. The V and J genes are TRBV6-1 and TRBJ2-7; 8 nucleotides align to TRBD1. The germline V gene has CDR1 MNHNS and CDR2 SASEGT. Unmatched junction bases numbered 7, after V lost 3 bases and J lost 0 bases. The CDR3 is made up of 16 amino acids. This CDR3 reads CASSDRRQGNSYEQYF. As DNA, the CDR3 is TGTGCCAGCAGTGATAGGAGACAGGGGAACTCCTACGAGCAGTACTTC.

The table lists this clonotype with many counts. V is TRBV28 and J is TRBJ2-1; TRBD2 is a possible D gene (6 bases). The CDR3 contains 15 residues. CDR1 is MDHEN and CDR2 is SYDVKM in the germline V gene. V lost 6 bases to trimming and J lost 0 bases, with 12 bases between them. The CDR3 spells CASSGGGSSYNEQFF. Here the CDR3 DNA reads TGTGCCAGCAGCGGGGGTGGTAGCTCCTACAATGAGCAGTTCTTC.

This clonotype was counted many times. This rearrangement joins TRBV27 to TRBJ2-3; D gene unclear. The CDR3 covers 16 residues. Germline V gene data show CDR1 as MNHEY and CDR2 as SMNVEV (reference sequence). Trimming shortened V by 1 base and J by 3 bases, and 14 bases separated the two germline ends. The CDR3 DNA sequence: TGTGCCAGCAGTTTATTCCCTAGTTCCCCGACAGATACGCAGTATTTT. This sequence encodes CASSLFPSSPTDTQYF.

The chain joins TRBV30 to TRBJ1-1; D is perhaps TRBD1 (6 bases). Germline CDR1 GTSNPN, CDR2 SVGIG (reference sequence). Trimming cost V 0 bases and J 6 bases, with 17 bases left between them. CDR3 length equals 15 residues. CDR3 bases: TGTGCCTGGAGTGTACAAAGGGGGATGGTTGCTGAAGCTTTCTTT. This gives the protein CAWSVQRGMVAEAFF. Filled out from reference TRBV30 and TRBJ1-1, the complete variable domain reads SQTIHQWPATLVQPVGSPLSLECTVEGTSNPNLYWYRQAAGRGLQLLFYSVGIGQISSEVPQNLSASRPQDRQFILSSKKLLLSDSGFYLCAWSVQRGMVAEAFFGQGTRLTVV.

Sample share makes this clonotype medium-sized. The chain recombines TRBV11-3 with TRBJ2-3; TRBD2 matches 8 bases. The germline CDR1 and CDR2 sequences are SGHNT and YENEEA. V was pared by 0 bases and J by 1 base, with 12 bases of the junction left unmatched. The length of the CDR3 is 19 residues. CDR3 sequence: CASSLESGRVNSRTDTQYF. The CDR3 DNA reads as TGTGCCAGCAGCTTAGAAAGCGGGAGAGTAAATAGTCGCACAGATACGCAGTATTTT.

About this clonotype: A much larger clonotype is one base distant, so this may be a read error. The J gene is TRBJ1-3, the V gene TRBV7-3, with D unresolved. Germline loops: CDR1 SGHTA, CDR2 FQGTGA. Trimming removed 1 base from V and 4 bases from J, with 14 bases in between. The CDR3 has 16 amino acids. The CDR3: CASSLRGGNSGNTIYF. DNA for the CDR3: TGTGCCAGCAGCTTAAGGGGTGGGAATTCGGGAAACACCATATATTTT.

This clonotype was found many times. V gene TRBV5-1 combines with J gene TRBJ2-6; 9 positions match TRBD2. Unmatched junction bases numbered 10, after V lost 0 bases and J lost 0 bases. The CDR3 runs 20 residues. Germline lookup yields CDR1 SGHRS and CDR2 YFSETQ. For the CDR3, the DNA is TGCGCCAGCAGCTTGGGAAGACTAGCGGAGCTGAGCTCTGGGGCCAACGTCCTGACTTTC. Protein sequence: CASSLGRLAELSSGANVLTF.

This clonotype was observed many times. This chain links TRBV29-1 with TRBJ2-5; 12 bases map to TRBD2. CDR1 and CDR2 from the germline V gene are SQVTM and ANQGSEA. Trimming cost V 6 bases and J 2 bases; bases outside gene matches: 4. This CDR3 is built from 14 residues. The CDR3 coding sequence is TGCAGCGTACGACTAGCGGGAGCTCAAGAGACCCAGTACTTC. Translation gives CSVRLAGAQETQYF.

Comments on this clonotype: The conserved final phenylalanine or tryptophan is absent from the CDR3, which likely points to a read error. The V call is TRBV18, the J call TRBJ2-5, with D possibly being TRBD1 (6 bases). CDR1 is KGHSH, CDR2 LQKENI, per germline. The CDR3 spans 16 residues. V lost 3 bases and J lost 4, with 18 bases in between. The CDR3 here is CASSPWPTGPRETQYL. For the CDR3, the DNA is TGTGCCAGCTCACCCTGGCCGACAGGACCTCGAGAGACCCAGTACCTC.

This clonotype was observed at least ten times. This chain connects TRBV4-1 to TRBJ2-5; possible D gene TRBD2, 6 bases. V shed 0 bases and J shed 1 base, with 15 bases lying between them. CDR1 is MGHRA, CDR2 YSYEKL, per germline. This CDR3 is 17 amino acids long. CDR3 region: CASSQDRWGVSQETQYF. CDR3 bases: TGCGCCAGCAGCCAAGATCGGTGGGGGGTAAGCCAAGAGACCCAGTACTTC.

This clonotype was seen at least ten times. The chain joins TRBV7-8 to TRBJ2-1; the match to TRBD2 covers 11 bases. The ends lost 3 bases at V and 12 bases at J; junction bases unmatched: 10. CDR3 length: 15 amino acids. From germline, CDR1 is SGHVS and CDR2 FQNEAQ. In DNA form, the CDR3 reads TGTGCCAGCAGCTTTGGACTAGCGGGCCCCCCACGGCAGTTCTTC. Translation gives CASSFGLAGPPRQFF. Full variable domain (outside the CDR3, taken from reference TRBV7-8 and TRBJ2-1): GAGVSQSPRYKVAKRGQDVALRCDPISGHVSLFWYQQALGQGPEFLTYFQNEAQLDKSGLPSDRFFAERPEGSVSTLKIQRTQQEDSAVYLCASSFGLAGPPRQFFGPGTRLTVL.

This clonotype was observed at least ten times. The rearrangement links TRBV5-1 to TRBJ1-1; 12 bases agree with TRBD1. There are 14 residues in the CDR3. Germline CDR1 SGHRS, CDR2 YFSETQ. V shed 4 bases and J 6 bases; nucleotides not matched to a gene: 4. The CDR3 sequence: CASSPRDRGPEAFF. The CDR3 DNA sequence: TGCGCCAGCAGCCCCCGGGACAGGGGGCCTGAAGCTTTCTTT.

This clonotype was seen at least ten times. The gene calls are TRBV7-2 and TRBJ1-6; D unclear. CDR3 length equals 13 residues. V shed 2 bases and J shed 7 bases, with 6 bases lying between them. CDR1 and CDR2 from the germline V gene are SGHTA and FQGNSA. The CDR3 loop reads CASSLLGNSPLHF. The DNA for the CDR3 is TGTGCCAGCAGCTTATTGGGGAATTCACCCCTCCACTTT.

This clonotype was observed a few times. The chain uses TRBV7-2 and TRBJ2-7; 7 bases align to TRBD2. J gave up 3 bases and V 3 bases, and 14 bases lay outside the gene matches. The germline V gene has CDR1 SGHTA and CDR2 FQGNSA. The CDR3 totals 17 residues. This CDR3 is CASSFPLFAGVNYEQYF. The CDR3 region has the DNA TGTGCCAGCAGCTTCCCGCTATTCGCGGGGGTGAACTACGAGCAGTACTTC.

The chain joins TRBV14 to TRBJ2-5; D is possibly TRBD1 (6 bases). The CDR3 runs 14 residues. The germline V and J ends were trimmed by 2 bases and 2 bases, with 9 bases remaining between them. Per germline, CDR1 SGHDN and CDR2 FVKESK. The CDR3 loop is CASSQLGAQETQYF. CDR3 DNA: TGTGCCAGCAGCCAATTGGGGGCACAAGAGACCCAGTACTTC.